The 24 T cell receptor beta chains below come from one sample, sequenced in a study of beta chain features in type 1 diabetes. Study-level points and caveats: TCRB CDR3s from Type 1 diabetes patients were moderately but significantly shorter in all four CD4+ subsets.

Expressed TCRB transcripts were sequenced because the isolated RNA had all been reverse transcribed beforehand. The protocol was immunoSEQ multiplex PCR, while the TCRdb copy is restricted to in-frame clones and leaves out a portion. The sample lists over 100,000 clones; about 16% were seen once. These receptors' targets are unknown. Specimen: central memory CD4+ T cells from blood. These receptors all stem from a man in his thirties or forties with type 1 diabetes.

This clone appeared a few times. V is TRBV2 and J is TRBJ2-2, with 7 bases aligning to TRBD2. Trimming removed 7 bases from V and 5 bases from J; junction bases left unmatched: 10. CDR3 length: 15 amino acids. Germline V gene data show CDR1 as SNHLY and CDR2 as FYNNEI. The CDR3 is CASTQGLAETGELFF. CDR3 bases: TGTGCCAGCACCCAAGGGCTAGCGGAAACCGGGGAGCTGTTTTTT.

This clone has ten or more counts. V and J are TRBV21-1 and TRBJ2-7; the table's D call, TRBD1, has no DNA check behind it. TRBV21-1 is classified as a pseudogene. This CDR3 region has 13 residues. The CDR3, as DNA: TGTGCCAGCGCTTTGGGCAGGGCCAACGAGCAGTACTTC. Translation gives CASALGRANEQYF.

This clone was counted only a few times. The chain has TRBV2 and TRBJ1-1; a possible D gene is TRBD1 (5 bases). CDR1 is SNHLY and CDR2 is FYNNEI in the germline V gene. Trimming pared 2 bases from V and 1 base from J, leaving 8 bases between. CDR3 length: 14 amino acids. CDR3 sequence (DNA): TGTGCCAGCAGTGAAAGCAGGGCGAACACTGAAGCTTTCTTT. Its protein is CASSESRANTEAFF.

This clone was detected a few times. The chain recombines TRBV5-1 with TRBJ2-2, with D perhaps TRBD1 (5 bases). Trimming took off 5 bases at V and 4 bases at J, with 15 bases between the two ends. The germline V gene encodes CDR1 SGHRS and CDR2 YFSETQ. The length of the CDR3 is 15 residues. The CDR3 here is CASRSQGHPTGELFF. The CDR3 DNA reads TGCGCCAGCAGATCCCAGGGCCATCCCACCGGGGAGCTGTTTTTT.

V is TRBV7-9 and J is TRBJ1-2; D gene unclear. Germline V CDR1 and CDR2: SEHNR, FQNEAQ (reference sequence). The V end was cut by 1 base, the J end by 3 bases, with 9 bases between. The CDR3 runs 14 residues. CDR3 DNA sequence: TGTGCCAGCAGCTTAGTCGGGGATCACTATGGCTACACCTTC. As protein: CASSLVGDHYGYTF. Using reference TRBV7-9 and TRBJ1-2 for the parts outside the CDR3, the full variable domain is DTGVSQNPRHKITKRGQNVTFRCDPISEHNRLYWYRQTLGQGPEFLTYFQNEAQLEKSRLLSDRFSAERPKGSFSTLEIQRTEQGDSAMYLCASSLVGDHYGYTFGSGTRLTVV.

The chain has TRBV5-6 and TRBJ1-6; D not certain. CDR1 SGHDT and CDR2 YYEEEE come from the germline V gene. Trimming stripped 3 bases from V and 10 bases from J, with 14 bases between. This CDR3 comprises 14 residues. The CDR3 nucleotides read TGTGCCAGCAGCTGGCAGTCACAACACTCACCCCTCCACTTT. Translated, it gives CASSWQSQHSPLHF.

This clone turned up a few times. The sample carries other DNA sequences with the same CDR3. V is TRBV9 and J is TRBJ2-1; no firm D call. V was trimmed by 0 bases and J by 0 bases, leaving 7 bases between them. This CDR3 spans 15 amino acids. Germline V gene data show CDR1 as SGDLS and CDR2 as YYNGEE. CDR3 DNA sequence: TGTGCCAGCAGCGTAGGCCGCAACTCCTACAATGAGCAGTTCTTC. This sequence encodes CASSVGRNSYNEQFF.

This clone has more than one count but fewer than ten. The chain recombines TRBV14 with TRBJ1-2; D unclear. V lost 3 bases and J lost 6, with 11 bases in between. CDR3 length equals 13 residues. CDR1 and CDR2 from the germline V gene are SGHDN and FVKESK. The CDR3 DNA follows: TGTGCCAGCAGCCAGACCGTCGTAAATGGCTACACCTTC. Protein: CASSQTVVNGYTF.

The V call is TRBV28, the J call TRBJ2-3; D may be TRBD2 (6 bases). The CDR3 totals 14 residues. Germline V gene data show CDR1 as MDHEN and CDR2 as SYDVKM. With 2 bases removed from V and 6 bases from J, the gap between germline ends came to 12 bases. CDR3 nucleotide sequence: TGTGCCAGCAGTTTAGGAGGGGATGGGGATACGCAGTATTTT. Translation gives CASSLGGDGDTQYF. The complete variable domain, with remaining parts taken from reference TRBV28 and TRBJ2-3, reads DVKVTQSSRYLVKRTGEKVFLECVQDMDHENMFWYRQDPGLGLRLIYFSYDVKMKEKGDIPEGYSVSREKKERFSLILESASTNQTSMYLCASSLGGDGDTQYFGPGTRLTVL.

This clone was seen a few times. V is TRBV18 and J is TRBJ1-2; no firm D call. Trimming left V 3 bases short and J 3 bases short, with 14 bases between. Germline CDR1 KGHSH, CDR2 LQKENI. The length of the CDR3 is 15 residues. The CDR3 spells CASSPIPSGDYGYTF. CDR3 bases: TGTGCCAGCTCACCCATCCCTAGCGGGGACTATGGCTACACCTTC.

This clone was counted ten times or more. The chain has TRBV28 and TRBJ2-7, with unresolved D. This CDR3 is 11 amino acids long. The germline V and J ends were trimmed by 6 bases and 2 bases, with 5 bases remaining between them. Looked up from germline, CDR1 is MDHEN and CDR2 is SYDVKM. In nucleotides, the CDR3 is TGTGCCAGCAGCGCGACCTACGAGCAGTACTTC. Its translation is CASSATYEQYF. The full variable domain, in which reference TRBV28 and TRBJ2-7 provide the parts outside the CDR3, is DVKVTQSSRYLVKRTGEKVFLECVQDMDHENMFWYRQDPGLGLRLIYFSYDVKMKEKGDIPEGYSVSREKKERFSLILESASTNQTSMYLCASSATYEQYFGPGTRLTVT.

The chain links TRBV2 to TRBJ2-5; D remains unclear. CDR1 and CDR2 from the germline V gene are SNHLY and FYNNEI. Between the trimmed V and J ends, which lost 6 bases and 2 bases, there was a span of 7 bases. This CDR3 comprises 12 residues. DNA of the CDR3: TGTGCCAGCAGAGCAAATCAAGAGACCCAGTACTTC. Protein sequence: CASRANQETQYF.

This clone was counted only a few times. The chain uses TRBV6-1 and TRBJ1-2; D remains ambiguous. Per the germline V gene, CDR1 is MNHNS and CDR2 is SASEGT. V dropped 5 bases and J dropped 2 bases, with 9 bases sitting between them. The CDR3 runs to 13 residues. CDR3: CASSRAGNYGYTF. DNA for the CDR3: TGTGCCAGCAGTCGGGCGGGAAACTATGGCTACACCTTC.

The chain is built from TRBV2 and TRBJ2-3; D is ambiguous. Germline CDR1 reads SNHLY; CDR2 reads FYNNEI. V shed 8 bases and J shed 7 bases, with 10 bases lying between them. The CDR3 length is 11 residues. CDR3 amino acids: CASESRHTQYF. The CDR3 DNA is TGTGCCAGCGAAAGCCGTCATACGCAGTATTTT.

The chain uses TRBV30 and TRBJ2-4, with D unresolved. This CDR3 spans 14 amino acids. Germline values: CDR1 GTSNPN, CDR2 SVGIG (reference sequence). Trimming took off 5 bases at V and 0 bases at J, with 11 bases between the two ends. The CDR3 protein is CAWQVGIAKNIQYF. The CDR3 DNA follows: TGTGCCTGGCAAGTGGGCATAGCCAAAAACATTCAGTACTTC.

This clone was seen many times. The chain combines TRBV11-2 with TRBJ2-7; no reliable D call. This CDR3 comprises 14 residues. CDR1 SGHAT and CDR2 FQNNGV come from the germline V gene. V lost 0 bases and J lost 0, with 6 bases in between. The CDR3 reads CASSLDRSSYEQYF. In DNA form, the CDR3 reads TGTGCCAGCAGCTTAGACAGGAGCTCCTACGAGCAGTACTTC.

The V call is TRBV11-2, the J call TRBJ1-1; D possibly corresponds to TRBD1 (5 bases). Trimming left V 7 bases short and J 0 bases short, with 21 bases between. CDR3 length equals 17 residues. Germline values: CDR1 SGHAT, CDR2 FQNNGV. CDR3 loop: CASKTTRGRKMNTEAFF. CDR3 nucleotide sequence: TGTGCCAGCAAAACCACTAGGGGCAGAAAAATGAACACTGAAGCTTTCTTT.

This clone has ten or more counts. In DNA, the CDR3 is TGTGCCTGGACCCGGGACAGGCTCTATGGCTACACCTTC. Translated, it gives CAWTRDRLYGYTF. This sequence joins TRBV30 and TRBJ1-2; 8 nucleotides line up with TRBD1. Germline trimming cut 4 bases from V and 4 bases from J; bases unmatched to any gene: 5. The CDR3 runs 13 residues. Germline V gene lookup returns CDR1 GTSNPN and CDR2 SVGIG (reference sequence).

This clone has a handful of counts. The V gene is TRBV4-3, the J gene TRBJ2-3; perhaps D is TRBD1 or TRBD2 (5 bases each). V lost 2 bases to trimming and J lost 1 base, with 13 bases between them. The germline V gene encodes CDR1 LGHNA and CDR2 YSLEER. The CDR3 runs to 16 residues. CDR3 residues: CASSQQEGPGTDTQYF. The CDR3 DNA follows: TGCGCCAGCAGCCAACAAGAGGGGCCCGGCACAGATACGCAGTATTTT.

With regard to this clone: At one end the junction does not follow the germline gene, possibly because of a read error. V gene TRBV2 combines with J gene TRBJ1-2; TRBD1 might be the D (6 bases). The CDR3 contains 14 residues. In germline, CDR1 is SNHLY, CDR2 FYNNEI. The CDR3 loop is CASCDGGVGYGYTF. As DNA, the CDR3 is TGTGCCAGCTGTGATGGGGGCGTGGGCTATGGCTACACCTTC.

In this sample, this clone turned up a few times. The chain recombines TRBV7-2 with TRBJ1-4; D is possibly TRBD1 (5 bases). This CDR3 has 14 residues. V was cut by 1 base and J by 3 bases, with 6 bases left in between. The germline V gene has CDR1 SGHTA and CDR2 FQGNSA. For the CDR3, the DNA is TGTGCCAGCAGCTTAGTGGGGGCTAATGAAAAACTGTTTTTT. Its translation is CASSLVGANEKLFF.

This clone appeared many times. The chain uses TRBV30 and TRBJ2-5; 7 bases line up with TRBD1. The CDR3 covers 11 residues. V was pared by 5 bases and J by 4 bases, with 1 base of the junction left unmatched. The germline V gene encodes CDR1 GTSNPN and CDR2 SVGIG (reference sequence). The CDR3, as DNA: TGTGCCTGGGCAGGGGGAGAGACCCAGTACTTC. It specifies CAWAGGETQYF.

The rearrangement joins TRBV6-4 to TRBJ2-1; no clear D. Germline V gives CDR1 MRHNA, CDR2 SNTAGT. The length of the CDR3 is 13 residues. The V end was cut by 4 bases, the J end by 0 bases, with 4 bases between. CDR3 region: CASSVDSYNEQFF. The CDR3 DNA follows: TGTGCCAGCAGTGTTGACTCCTACAATGAGCAGTTCTTC.

This clone was found many times. CDR3 residues: CASSATLGETQYF. The CDR3 DNA is TGTGCCAGCAGTGCCACGTTGGGAGAGACCCAGTACTTC. The rearrangement links TRBV6-1 to TRBJ2-5; D ambiguous. V dropped 4 bases and J dropped 4 bases, with 10 bases sitting between them. The CDR3 covers 13 residues. CDR1 is MNHNS and CDR2 is SASEGT in the germline V gene.